The source of this T cell receptor (beta chain) is a study of vaccination and CD4 T cells after COVID-19 (dated by TCRdb to the early 2020s). Background for the entire study: SARS-CoV-2 positivity had been established in the convalescent patients by nasal swab PCR, and mild disease was recorded in nine of these patients and severe disease in one. Post-COVID blood samples were collected from convalescent patients a median of approximately 100 days after diagnosis, with a range of roughly 30 to 161 days. Six males and four females were included in the convalescent cohort, with two Hispanic individuals, seven Caucasians, two Asians and one multiracial person represented. Control cultures received a CEFX viral epitope pool as the positive control, an HIV-1 Nef peptide pool as the negative control, or no peptide. Post-vaccine blood samples were taken a median of approximately 76 days after the second vaccine dose, with a range of roughly 13 to 250 days. The spike-specific CD4+ TCR repertoire was compared before and after mRNA vaccination in under 11 COVID-19 convalescent patients and a handful of infection-naive healthy vaccine recipients. Participants received two doses of either the Pfizer-BioNTech BNT162b2 vaccine (n=8) or the Moderna mRNA-1273 vaccine (n=2). The cultures were stimulated with overlapping spike peptide pools from SARS-CoV-2 and from the common cold coronaviruses HCoV-NL63, HCoV-OC43 and HCoV-229E. Results and caveats for the whole study, not just this receptor: The median count of SARS-CoV-2-reactive clonotypes went up from about 23 after infection to approximately 40 after vaccination, although the change was not significant. Relatively few convalescent patients were included in the study, and early timepoints after natural infection were not analyzed. Among convalescent patients, a median about 87% of the SARS-CoV-2-reactive clones seen after vaccination appeared only after vaccination, which suggests priming specific to the vaccine. Of the vaccine-specific clones in convalescent patients, 304 of 307, or nearly all, reacted only to SARS-CoV-2 spike and did not cross-react with common cold coronaviruses.

The method was PCR. TCR sequencing of DNA from cultured CD4+ T cells used the Oncomine TCR Beta short-read assay at the Johns Hopkins FTIC core. The QIAamp micro DNA kit was used to extract genomic DNA from the cultured CD4+ T cells. Oncomine TCR Beta libraries from cultured CD4+ T cells were pooled using unique dual indexes and sequenced on an Illumina iSeq 100. As for how the authors treated the data: Non-productive sequences were filtered out, and CDR3s that did not start with C, did not end with F or W, or were shorter than 7 amino acids were discarded. The MANAFEST web application was used to identify antigen-specific clonotypes by comparing peptide-stimulated wells against reference wells and other culture wells. To be called positive, a clone needed an FDR below 0.05, an odds ratio above 5, and a productive frequency above 0.1% in at least two of three replicate wells. A clonotype was classed as cross-reactive if the clonotype showed significant expansion both in SARS-CoV-2 spike wells and in at least one common cold coronavirus spike condition. Using R version 3.6.1, CDR3 homology was evaluated through Levenshtein distances (stringdist) along with unrooted phylogenetic trees (ape). TCRdb applied fastp at Q25 and MiXCR to the public reads, then kept only in-frame beta chains. Identical CDR3 protein sequences are pooled into one entry, listed with their most common genes and DNA. These V and J calls originate from TCRdb's pipeline instead of the authors' own analysis. Recorded for this sample are about 7,600 distinct CDR3 sequences; about 19% of them occurred a single time. The ten largest clones capture around 8.4% of the sample.

The treatment or condition tag for this specimen amounts to: roughly 10-day PBMC culture with coronavirus spike peptide pools or control peptides (ViraFEST assay). The study used the ViraFEST assay, which expanded antigen-specific T cells with peptide pools and then identified expanded clonotypes by TCR sequencing. Positive SARS-CoV-2 PCR tests in the convalescent patients dated from March to December 2020, before Alpha, Beta and Delta variants emerged in the United States. Each well held 2 million to 2.5 million PBMCs cultured with around 10 ug/ml peptide pools in IMDM containing 5% human AB serum and 8 to 10 IU/ml IL-2. Half of the culture medium was replaced with fresh IL-2-containing medium on days 3 and 7. After more than 8 days of culture, CD4+ T cells were isolated by negative selection using the EasySep CD4+ T cell isolation kit. PBMCs were separated from whole blood using Ficoll-Paque Plus gradient centrifugation and then either used fresh or cryopreserved at -140C. Culture conditions were generally each tested in triplicate wells.

Between the V and J ends, shortened by 1 base and 0 bases respectively, the junction contains 10 bases. The CDR3, from cysteine to phenylalanine, totals 15 residues. Of the read, only the CDR3 DNA is kept; its 45 bases are in frame from base 1. In the germline V gene, CDR1 corresponds to KGHSH and CDR2 to LQKENI. This clonotype was detected only a few times. What antigen it recognizes has not been identified. Qualities for individual bases were not recorded, and no much larger clone is one base off. This material consisted of CD4+ T cells from blood, cultured in vitro, taken after SARS-CoV-2 vaccination. The V and J genes are TRBV18 and TRBJ2-7, with TRBD1 as a weak D call on 5 bases. The receptor was derived from a human donor who had recovered from COVID-19. The CDR3 reads as follows: CASSPRQQSSYEQYF. DNA sequence: TGTGCCAGCTCACCACGACAGCAAAGCTCCTACGAGCAGTACTTC.